The present T cell receptor beta chain was sequenced within a study of OX40 agonist ivuxolimab in advanced cancers. Looking at the study overall: Intravenous ivuxolimab was administered to patients every 2 weeks at 0.01 to 10 mg/kg.

In germline, CDR1 is SGHNT, CDR2 YENEEA. The V and J ends lost 3 bases and 5 bases, in that order; junction bases with no gene match: 3. CDR3 length: 13 residues. Libraries were prepared by immunoSEQ multiplex PCR; TCRdb keeps only in-frame clonotypes and omits some of them. This table has some 79,000 clones, about 88% appearing once. As to this clone: Its antigen is still unknown.

Overall study findings and caveats: On average, CD8+ T cells had more expanded clones than CD4+. Clonal expansion was among the lowest in partial responders at 0.1-3.0 mg/kg, especially CD8+.

The TCR comes from an adult with an advanced solid tumor such as melanoma, head and neck, liver or kidney cancer. The chain is built from TRBV11-3 and TRBJ2-5; 7 bases match TRBD1. This material consisted of CD4+ or CD8+ T cells sorted from blood, taken in a trial of the OX40 agonist ivuxolimab. The CDR3 loop reads CASSLDRSETQYF. The CDR3 DNA follows: TGTGCCAGCAGCTTGGACAGGTCGGAGACCCAGTACTTC.